This is a list of T cell receptor beta chains from one sample in a study of blood T cell repertoires in COVID-19. Data came from immunoSEQ multiplex PCR; TCRdb stores just in-frame clones and leaves some out. The sample lists 150,000 to 200,000 clones; about 86% were seen once. Source material: PBMCs or T cells enriched from blood (not recorded which). All receptors derive from a man between 40 and 49 years old who had recovered from COVID-19. Both conserved end residues are part of each CDR3. Fields, in order: J gene, CDR3 length, clone size, V gene, D gene, CDR3 protein, CDR3 DNA. The D gene is left open where the match is weak. Size tells how often a clone was seen (once, few, many) or the class of an expanded clone, and some rows leave it out.

j_call: TRBJ1-5
cdr3_length: 16
clone_size: .
v_call: TRBV7-7
d_call: TRBD1
cdr3_aa: CASSITDRHSNQPQHF
cdr3_nt: TGTGCCAGCAGCATCACGGACAGGCATAGCAATCAGCCCCAGCATTTT

j_call: TRBJ2-1
cdr3_length: 14
clone_size: .
v_call: TRBV4-2
d_call: .
cdr3_aa: CASSQGAHDNEQFF
cdr3_nt: TGTGCCAGCAGCCAGGGGGCCCACGACAATGAGCAGTTCTTC

j_call: TRBJ1-6
cdr3_length: 14
clone_size: .
v_call: TRBV3-1/TRBV3-2
d_call: .
cdr3_aa: CASSPGQGNSPLHF
cdr3_nt: TGTGCCAGCAGCCCAGGGCAGGGGAATTCACCCCTCCACTTT

j_call: TRBJ2-5
cdr3_length: 15
clone_size: .
v_call: TRBV2
d_call: .
cdr3_aa: CASSESSGRQETQYF
cdr3_nt: TGTGCCAGCAGTGAAAGTTCAGGGCGGCAAGAGACCCAGTACTTC

j_call: TRBJ1-1
cdr3_length: 16
clone_size: .
v_call: TRBV2
d_call: TRBD1
cdr3_aa: CASSVNTGASDTEAFF
cdr3_nt: TGTGCCAGCAGCGTGAACACAGGGGCAAGCGACACTGAAGCTTTCTTT

j_call: TRBJ1-1
cdr3_length: 15
clone_size: .
v_call: TRBV5-5
d_call: .
cdr3_aa: CASRTQGKENTEAFF
cdr3_nt: TGTGCCAGCAGAACCCAGGGGAAAGAGAACACTGAAGCTTTCTTT

j_call: TRBJ2-3
cdr3_length: 13
clone_size: .
v_call: TRBV19
d_call: .
cdr3_aa: CASHRQSLDQWYF
cdr3_nt: TGTGCCAGTCACAGACAGAGCCTTGATCAGTGGTATTTT

j_call: TRBJ1-1
cdr3_length: 13
clone_size: .
v_call: TRBV30
d_call: .
cdr3_aa: CAWSSGMNTEAFF
cdr3_nt: TGTGCCTGGAGTTCGGGGATGAACACTGAAGCTTTCTTT

j_call: TRBJ1-5
cdr3_length: 14
clone_size: .
v_call: TRBV7-8
d_call: .
cdr3_aa: CASSPHTAGQPQHF
cdr3_nt: TGTGCCAGCAGCCCCCACACGGCGGGTCAGCCCCAGCATTTT

j_call: TRBJ1-1
cdr3_length: 12
clone_size: .
v_call: TRBV2
d_call: .
cdr3_aa: CASPRVGPEAFF
cdr3_nt: TGTGCCAGCCCACGCGTGGGGCCGGAAGCTTTCTTT

j_call: TRBJ1-2
cdr3_length: 16
clone_size: .
v_call: TRBV3-1/TRBV3-2
d_call: TRBD1
cdr3_aa: CASSSIPGQGMRGYTF
cdr3_nt: TGTGCCAGCAGCTCCATACCGGGACAGGGGATGCGGGGCTACACCTTC

j_call: TRBJ2-4
cdr3_length: 16
clone_size: .
v_call: TRBV19
d_call: TRBD1
cdr3_aa: CASSSHVGGGKNIQYF
cdr3_nt: TGTGCCAGTAGTTCCCATGTAGGGGGCGGCAAAAACATTCAGTACTTC

j_call: TRBJ1-1
cdr3_length: 11
clone_size: .
v_call: TRBV20-1
d_call: .
cdr3_aa: CSARSFNEAFF
cdr3_nt: TGCAGTGCTAGAAGCTTTAATGAAGCTTTCTTT

j_call: TRBJ1-5
cdr3_length: 16
clone_size: .
v_call: TRBV24-1
d_call: .
cdr3_aa: CATSDAGGGGNQPQHF
cdr3_nt: TGTGCCACCAGTGATGCAGGAGGTGGAGGCAATCAGCCCCAGCATTTT

j_call: TRBJ1-2
cdr3_length: 13
clone_size: once
v_call: TRBV28
d_call: .
cdr3_aa: CASRLQANYGYTF
cdr3_nt: TGTGCCAGCAGACTGCAGGCTAACTATGGCTACACCTTC

j_call: TRBJ1-2
cdr3_length: 15
clone_size: .
v_call: TRBV19
d_call: TRBD1
cdr3_aa: CASSPSQGARYGYTF
cdr3_nt: TGTGCCAGTAGTCCTAGTCAGGGGGCGCGGTATGGCTACACCTTC

j_call: TRBJ1-5
cdr3_length: 15
clone_size: .
v_call: TRBV24-1
d_call: .
cdr3_aa: CATSLYRVPDQPQHF
cdr3_nt: TGTGCCACCAGCCTTTACCGGGTCCCGGATCAGCCCCAGCATTTT

j_call: TRBJ1-5
cdr3_length: 14
clone_size: .
v_call: TRBV30
d_call: TRBD1
cdr3_aa: CAWSMTGGNQPQHF
cdr3_nt: TGTGCCTGGAGTATGACAGGGGGCAATCAGCCCCAGCATTTT

j_call: TRBJ2-1
cdr3_length: 14
clone_size: .
v_call: TRBV6-6
d_call: .
cdr3_aa: CASSSGDAYNEQFF
cdr3_nt: TGTGCCAGCAGTTCGGGGGATGCCTACAATGAGCAGTTCTTC

j_call: TRBJ1-4
cdr3_length: 15
clone_size: .
v_call: TRBV5-4
d_call: .
cdr3_aa: CASSLFSRTNEKLFF
cdr3_nt: TGTGCCAGCAGCTTATTCTCGCGAACTAATGAAAAACTGTTTTTT

j_call: TRBJ1-5
cdr3_length: 17
clone_size: .
v_call: TRBV5-8
d_call: TRBD1
cdr3_aa: CASSSGQGMGFGQPQHF
cdr3_nt: TGTGCCAGCAGCTCAGGACAGGGTATGGGGTTCGGTCAGCCCCAGCATTTT

j_call: TRBJ1-2
cdr3_length: 13
clone_size: .
v_call: TRBV12-3/TRBV12-4
d_call: .
cdr3_aa: CASSLGQGWGYTF
cdr3_nt: TGTGCCAGCAGTTTGGGGCAGGGTTGGGGCTACACCTTC

j_call: TRBJ1-1
cdr3_length: 14
clone_size: .
v_call: TRBV11-2
d_call: .
cdr3_aa: CASSSTRGNTEAFF
cdr3_nt: TGTGCCAGCAGCTCCACGAGAGGCAACACTGAAGCTTTCTTT

j_call: TRBJ2-7
cdr3_length: 15
clone_size: .
v_call: TRBV18
d_call: TRBD1
cdr3_aa: CASSPPQGASHEQYF
cdr3_nt: TGTGCCAGCTCACCACCCCAGGGGGCCTCTCATGAGCAGTACTTC

j_call: TRBJ2-7
cdr3_length: 14
clone_size: .
v_call: TRBV29-1
d_call: .
cdr3_aa: CSVALNPPTYEQYF
cdr3_nt: TGCAGCGTTGCACTTAACCCTCCCACCTACGAGCAGTACTTC

j_call: TRBJ2-1
cdr3_length: 13
clone_size: .
v_call: TRBV7-9
d_call: TRBD2
cdr3_aa: CASSFGGVGEQFF
cdr3_nt: TGTGCCAGCAGCTTCGGGGGGGTCGGTGAGCAGTTCTTC

j_call: TRBJ1-1
cdr3_length: 17
clone_size: .
v_call: TRBV23-1
d_call: TRBD1
cdr3_aa: CASSPKTNDRGNTEAFF
cdr3_nt: TGCGCCAGCAGTCCTAAAACCAACGACAGGGGGAACACTGAAGCTTTCTTT

j_call: TRBJ1-1
cdr3_length: 13
clone_size: .
v_call: TRBV9
d_call: .
cdr3_aa: CASSARGNTEAFF
cdr3_nt: TGTGCCAGCAGCGCTAGGGGGAACACTGAAGCTTTCTTT

j_call: TRBJ2-3
cdr3_length: 14
clone_size: .
v_call: TRBV3-1/TRBV3-2
d_call: .
cdr3_aa: CASSRQASTDTQYF
cdr3_nt: TGTGCCAGCAGCCGACAGGCTAGCACAGATACGCAGTATTTT

j_call: TRBJ2-7
cdr3_length: 15
clone_size: once
v_call: TRBV7-2
d_call: .
cdr3_aa: CASSLNPGYSYEQYF
cdr3_nt: TGTGCCAGCAGCTTAAACCCGGGATACTCCTACGAGCAGTACTTC

j_call: TRBJ2-5
cdr3_length: 15
clone_size: .
v_call: TRBV7-8
d_call: TRBD1
cdr3_aa: CASSSDRVLRETQYF
cdr3_nt: TGTGCCAGCAGCTCGGACAGGGTTCTCCGGGAGACCCAGTACTTC

j_call: TRBJ2-7
cdr3_length: 16
clone_size: .
v_call: TRBV19
d_call: TRBD1
cdr3_aa: CASSIPVGQGANEQYF
cdr3_nt: TGTGCCAGTAGTATTCCCGTCGGACAGGGGGCAAACGAGCAGTACTTC

j_call: TRBJ2-7
cdr3_length: 12
clone_size: .
v_call: TRBV12-3/TRBV12-4
d_call: .
cdr3_aa: CASSRGRYEQYF
cdr3_nt: TGTGCCAGCAGCCGTGGGCGATACGAGCAGTACTTC

j_call: TRBJ1-2
cdr3_length: 13
clone_size: .
v_call: TRBV6-2/TRBV6-3
d_call: .
cdr3_aa: CASSVQGNYGYTF
cdr3_nt: TGTGCCAGCAGTGTACAGGGTAACTATGGCTACACCTTC

j_call: TRBJ2-3
cdr3_length: 15
clone_size: .
v_call: TRBV5-4
d_call: .
cdr3_aa: CASNNARGARDTQYF
cdr3_nt: TGTGCCAGCAACAATGCTCGGGGGGCGCGGGATACGCAGTATTTT

j_call: TRBJ2-7
cdr3_length: 12
clone_size: .
v_call: TRBV10-3
d_call: .
cdr3_aa: CAISVPGYEQYF
cdr3_nt: TGTGCCATCAGTGTCCCAGGTTACGAGCAGTACTTC

j_call: TRBJ1-5
cdr3_length: 13
clone_size: few
v_call: TRBV6-5
d_call: .
cdr3_aa: CASGQRSNQPQHF
cdr3_nt: TGTGCCAGCGGACAGCGAAGCAATCAGCCCCAGCATTTT

j_call: TRBJ1-1
cdr3_length: 15
clone_size: .
v_call: TRBV5-4
d_call: .
cdr3_aa: CASSLEKGVSTEAFF
cdr3_nt: TGTGCCAGCAGCTTGGAGAAGGGAGTTAGCACTGAAGCTTTCTTT

j_call: TRBJ1-2
cdr3_length: 14
clone_size: .
v_call: TRBV5-5
d_call: .
cdr3_aa: CASSLETNNYGYTF
cdr3_nt: TGTGCCAGCAGCCTAGAAACCAATAACTATGGCTACACCTTC

j_call: TRBJ2-1
cdr3_length: 14
clone_size: .
v_call: TRBV7-9
d_call: TRBD2
cdr3_aa: CASRTSGGLGEQFF
cdr3_nt: TGTGCCAGTAGGACTAGCGGGGGTTTGGGTGAGCAGTTCTTC

j_call: TRBJ1-1
cdr3_length: 15
clone_size: .
v_call: TRBV7-2
d_call: .
cdr3_aa: CASSLPRGRKAEAFF
cdr3_nt: TGTGCCAGCAGCTTACCCCGAGGGAGAAAGGCTGAAGCTTTCTTT

j_call: TRBJ2-1
cdr3_length: 16
clone_size: .
v_call: TRBV5-6
d_call: TRBD1
cdr3_aa: CASSLGGTGLYNEQFF
cdr3_nt: TGTGCCAGCAGCTTAGGGGGGACAGGGCTCTACAATGAGCAGTTCTTC

j_call: TRBJ2-1
cdr3_length: 15
clone_size: .
v_call: TRBV18
d_call: TRBD2
cdr3_aa: CASSPQRGIYNEQFF
cdr3_nt: TGTGCCAGCTCACCTCAGCGGGGGATCTACAATGAGCAGTTCTTC

j_call: TRBJ1-5
cdr3_length: 13
clone_size: once
v_call: TRBV6-1
d_call: .
cdr3_aa: CASSDSRDQPQHF
cdr3_nt: TGTGCCAGCAGTGATAGCCGGGATCAGCCCCAGCATTTT

j_call: TRBJ2-7
cdr3_length: 16
clone_size: .
v_call: TRBV7-2
d_call: TRBD2
cdr3_aa: CASSQLGPGGRNEQYF
cdr3_nt: TGTGCCAGCAGCCAATTGGGGCCGGGGGGGCGGAACGAGCAGTACTTC

j_call: TRBJ1-2
cdr3_length: 13
clone_size: few
v_call: TRBV12-3/TRBV12-4
d_call: TRBD1
cdr3_aa: CASSRQGESGYTF
cdr3_nt: TGTGCCAGCAGTCGGCAGGGGGAGTCTGGCTACACCTTC

j_call: TRBJ2-7
cdr3_length: 15
clone_size: once
v_call: TRBV4-1
d_call: TRBD1
cdr3_aa: CASSPPGRGLYEQYF
cdr3_nt: TGCGCCAGCAGCCCCCCGGGCAGGGGGCTCTACGAGCAGTACTTC

j_call: TRBJ1-5
cdr3_length: 17
clone_size: .
v_call: TRBV24-1
d_call: .
cdr3_aa: CATSGGWGEKSNQPQHF
cdr3_nt: TGTGCCACCAGTGGCGGGTGGGGAGAGAAGAGCAATCAGCCCCAGCATTTT

j_call: TRBJ2-5
cdr3_length: 12
clone_size: .
v_call: TRBV27
d_call: .
cdr3_aa: CASRRGQETQYF
cdr3_nt: TGTGCCAGCAGAAGGGGGCAAGAGACCCAGTACTTC

j_call: TRBJ2-1
cdr3_length: 16
clone_size: .
v_call: TRBV19
d_call: .
cdr3_aa: CASSMQGGRTYNEQFF
cdr3_nt: TGTGCCAGTAGTATGCAGGGGGGCCGGACCTACAATGAGCAGTTCTTC

j_call: TRBJ1-2
cdr3_length: 12
clone_size: .
v_call: TRBV30
d_call: TRBD1
cdr3_aa: CAWSPRGYGYTF
cdr3_nt: TGTGCCTGGAGTCCCAGGGGGTATGGCTACACCTTC

j_call: TRBJ1-1
cdr3_length: 14
clone_size: .
v_call: TRBV5-1
d_call: .
cdr3_aa: CASSLEPGSTEAFF
cdr3_nt: TGCGCCAGCAGCTTGGAGCCAGGGTCCACTGAAGCTTTCTTT

j_call: TRBJ2-1
cdr3_length: 17
clone_size: .
v_call: TRBV19
d_call: TRBD2
cdr3_aa: CASSILGLAGSYNEQFF
cdr3_nt: TGTGCCAGTAGTATATTGGGACTAGCGGGGTCATACAATGAGCAGTTCTTC

j_call: TRBJ1-5
cdr3_length: 16
clone_size: .
v_call: TRBV2
d_call: TRBD1
cdr3_aa: CASSPTGGGRNQPQHF
cdr3_nt: TGTGCCAGCAGTCCAACAGGGGGGGGACGCAATCAGCCCCAGCATTTT

j_call: TRBJ1-2
cdr3_length: 10
clone_size: .
v_call: TRBV5-8
d_call: .
cdr3_aa: CASRAGLYTF
cdr3_nt: TGTGCCAGCAGGGCAGGACTCTACACCTTC

j_call: TRBJ1-1
cdr3_length: 18
clone_size: .
v_call: TRBV15
d_call: .
cdr3_aa: CATSTLGTPDELNTEAFF
cdr3_nt: TGTGCCACCAGCACACTCGGGACACCCGATGAACTGAACACTGAAGCTTTCTTT

j_call: TRBJ2-5
cdr3_length: 13
clone_size: .
v_call: TRBV5-6
d_call: .
cdr3_aa: CASSPGLTETQYF
cdr3_nt: TGTGCCAGCAGCCCCGGTCTTACGGAGACCCAGTACTTC

j_call: TRBJ1-6
cdr3_length: 16
clone_size: .
v_call: TRBV19
d_call: TRBD1
cdr3_aa: CASSIRTGGYNSPLHF
cdr3_nt: TGTGCCAGTAGTATCAGGACAGGGGGCTATAATTCACCCCTCCACTTT

j_call: TRBJ2-3
cdr3_length: 15
clone_size: .
v_call: TRBV4-1
d_call: .
cdr3_aa: CASSQLGGSADTQYF
cdr3_nt: TGCGCCAGCAGCCAACTGGGGGGTTCGGCAGATACGCAGTATTTT